The rows below give T cell receptor beta chains drawn from one sample of a study of T-cell reconstitution after alpha-beta-depleted transplantation in children. TCRdb re-called the PCR reads through MiXCR, storing one row per CDR3 protein. The sample records 490,000 or so distinct CDR3 sequences, 9.5% to 15% being singletons. Here the sequenced sample was PBMCs from the stem cell graft donor, taken from the stem cell graft. These receptors came from a human donor who donated a stem cell graft to a child with combined immunodeficiency. Both conserved end residues are part of each CDR3. D genes are given only for firm matches. Where a row states a size, it is once, few, many or the class of an expanded clone; other rows omit it.

NA,TRBV7-1,TRBD2,TRBJ2-3,TGTGCCAGCAGCACGGCGGGGGAGGGCTTAGATACGCAGTATTTT,CASSTAGEGLDTQYF
many,TRBV30,NA,TRBJ2-3,TGTGCCTGGAGTGAAACAGGGAGAGGAGATACGCAGTATTTT,CAWSETGRGDTQYF
NA,TRBV6-5,NA,TRBJ1-1,TGTGCCAGCAGTTACGCCGATGCCGGACTCACTGAAGCTTTCTTT,CASSYADAGLTEAFF
many,TRBV5-1,NA,TRBJ2-5,TGCGCCAGCAGCTTATACCTTACCAGGGAGACCCAGTACTTC,CASSLYLTRETQYF
NA,TRBV28,NA,TRBJ2-7,TGTGCCAGCAGCCGGACATTCCCCCCATACGAGCAGTACTTC,CASSRTFPPYEQYF
many,TRBV7-8,TRBD1,TRBJ2-7,TGTGCCAGCAGCTCGACAGGGAGCTCCTACGAGCAGTACTTC,CASSSTGSSYEQYF
few,TRBV28,NA,TRBJ2-3,TGTGCCAGCAGTTTATTTGCCAGGGGCACAGATACGCAGTATTTT,CASSLFARGTDTQYF
many,TRBV20-1,TRBD2,TRBJ2-5,TGCAGCGCTACTCCTAGCGGGATTCAAGAGACCCAGTACTTC,CSATPSGIQETQYF
NA,TRBV4-2,TRBD2,TRBJ2-3,TGTGCCAGCAGCCAAGATTTCCAACTAGCGGGGATCACAGATACGCAGTATTTT,CASSQDFQLAGITDTQYF
NA,TRBV27,NA,TRBJ2-7,TGTGCCAGCACCATTAGGCAGGGACCTCCCTACGAGCAGTACTTC,CASTIRQGPPYEQYF
few,TRBV20-1,TRBD1,TRBJ1-6,TGCAGTGCCAGGGACAGGGACGTCTATAATTCACCCCTCCACTTT,CSARDRDVYNSPLHF
few,TRBV2,NA,TRBJ2-7,TGTGCCAGCAACCCGACAGACTCCTACGAGCAGTACTTC,CASNPTDSYEQYF
NA,TRBV20-1,TRBD2,TRBJ2-7,TGCAGTGCTAGTAGCGGGAGCAGCTCCTACGAGCAGTACTTC,CSASSGSSSYEQYF
few,TRBV4-3,NA,TRBJ1-6,TGCGCCAGCAGCCTTTTCAGGGTTGGTTCACCCCTCCACTTT,CASSLFRVGSPLHF
NA,TRBV7-9,NA,TRBJ1-2,TGTGCCAGCAGCTTGGGAGGGGACCGGTATGGCTACACCTTC,CASSLGGDRYGYTF
NA,TRBV12-3/TRBV12-4,NA,TRBJ1-1,TGTGCCAGCAGTTTATACGGGGGGCAGGGGAACACTGAAGCTTTCTTT,CASSLYGGQGNTEAFF
NA,TRBV7-2,NA,TRBJ2-1,TGTGCCAGCAGCCTACAGGTGGGGGGGGGGCGGCACAATGAGCAGTTCTTC,CASSLQVGGGRHNEQFF
many,TRBV15,NA,TRBJ1-5,TGTGCCACCAGCAGAGACAGTCTGGGACAGCCCCAGCATTTT,CATSRDSLGQPQHF
NA,TRBV19,NA,TRBJ2-6,TGTGCCAGTAGTCCCGGACGTGGTGGGGCCAACGTCCTGACTTTC,CASSPGRGGANVLTF
few,TRBV6-1,TRBD1,TRBJ2-7,TGTGCCAGCAGTGAAGTAAGTCGCAGGGGGATCGCCTACGAGCAGTACTTC,CASSEVSRRGIAYEQYF
many,TRBV12-3/TRBV12-4,NA,TRBJ2-7,TGTGCCAGCAGTTTACTCAGGGAGCAGTACTTC,CASSLLREQYF
few,TRBV7-3,TRBD2,TRBJ2-1,TGTGCCAGCAGCACATTTTCGGGACTAGCGGGAGTGGATGAGCAGTTCTTC,CASSTFSGLAGVDEQFF
many,TRBV12-3/TRBV12-4,TRBD2,TRBJ2-1,TGTGCCAGCAGTTCGGGACTAACCTACAATGAGCAGTTCTTC,CASSSGLTYNEQFF
few,TRBV7-8,NA,TRBJ1-5,TGTGCCAGCAGCTTAGCGCTTAATGGGGGGGCCCAGCATTTT,CASSLALNGGAQHF
NA,TRBV29-1,TRBD1,TRBJ2-7,TGCAGCGTTGACACCGGGACAGGGACCTACGAGCAGTACTTC,CSVDTGTGTYEQYF
NA,TRBV30,NA,TRBJ1-1,TGTGCCTGGAGTGGTGGGGTAGGGACTGAAGCTTTCTTT,CAWSGGVGTEAFF
few,TRBV6-5,NA,TRBJ2-2,TGTGCCAGCAGTTACAGGGTCCCCGGGGAGCTGTTTTTT,CASSYRVPGELFF
NA,TRBV27,TRBD1,TRBJ1-1,TGTGCCAGCAGTTTTCGGGTTGGGACAGATAATACTGAAGCTTTCTTT,CASSFRVGTDNTEAFF
many,TRBV12-3/TRBV12-4,NA,TRBJ2-4,TGTGCCAGCAGTCAGTCAGGGTCACAAAACATTCAGTACTTC,CASSQSGSQNIQYF
NA,TRBV10-3,TRBD2,TRBJ2-5,TGTGCCATCAGTGATGTTCCAGCGGGGGGGCCGGAGACCCAGTACTTC,CAISDVPAGGPETQYF
NA,TRBV4-3,TRBD1,TRBJ1-6,TGCGCCAGCAGCCGGGACAGGTCCCGAGATAATTCACCCCTCCACTTT,CASSRDRSRDNSPLHF
few,TRBV7-2,TRBD2,TRBJ2-5,TGTGCCAGCAGCTTTGGGCTAGCGGGAGTAGGTCAAGAGACCCAGTACTTC,CASSFGLAGVGQETQYF
many,TRBV20-1,TRBD1,TRBJ1-2,TGCAGTGCTAGTAGGAGGGGACAGAGGGGGAACTATGGCTACACCTTC,CSASRRGQRGNYGYTF
NA,TRBV7-9,NA,TRBJ2-7,TGTGCCAGCAGCCGCGTGCCCGGGCAGCAGTACTTC,CASSRVPGQQYF
NA,TRBV7-2,NA,TRBJ2-5,TGTGCCAGCAGCTTAACTCCATCCCAAGAGACCCAGTACTTC,CASSLTPSQETQYF
NA,TRBV7-2,TRBD1,TRBJ1-1,TGTGCCAGCAGCTTAGCACCCTTAGGGGACAGGGTTTCTTCAGCTTTCTTT,CASSLAPLGDRVSSAFF
NA,TRBV10-3,NA,TRBJ2-1,TGTGCCATCAGAGACCCGGGGCCCGACAATGAGCAGTTCTTC,CAIRDPGPDNEQFF
many,TRBV5-1,NA,TRBJ2-1,TGCGCCAGCAGGCCGGGACGGACGCTCTACAATGAGCAGTTCTTC,CASRPGRTLYNEQFF
NA,TRBV10-3,NA,TRBJ2-1,TGTGCCATCAGTGATCCCCAGGAACGGGGAGAGCAGTTCTTC,CAISDPQERGEQFF
many,TRBV12-3/TRBV12-4,NA,TRBJ2-5,TGTGCCAGCAGTTTACACGCCCAGGGAACCCAGTACTTC,CASSLHAQGTQYF
few,TRBV7-2,NA,TRBJ2-4,TGTGCCAGCAGATCCTTTCAGATTCAGTACTTC,CASRSFQIQYF
few,TRBV4-3,NA,TRBJ2-4,TGCGCCAGCAGCCAAGATGCACACAGAAACATTCAGTACTTC,CASSQDAHRNIQYF
many,TRBV7-2,NA,TRBJ1-3,TGTGCCAGCAACCGGGACACCTCTGGAAACACCATATATTTT,CASNRDTSGNTIYF
NA,TRBV7-2,NA,TRBJ2-5,TGTGCCAGCAGCTCCCGACAGTGGCGGGAGACCCAGTACTTC,CASSSRQWRETQYF
NA,TRBV6-1,NA,TRBJ2-5,TGTGCCAGCAGTGGAAGCAGAGTCCAAGAGACCCAGTACTTC,CASSGSRVQETQYF
NA,TRBV10-3,NA,TRBJ2-5,TGTGCCATCAGTGGGGCAGGGAAAGAGACCCAGTACTTC,CAISGAGKETQYF
NA,TRBV11-2,NA,TRBJ2-1,TGTGCCAGCAGCTTAGTCAGATTGTGGGCTCGATACAATGAGCAGTTCTTC,CASSLVRLWARYNEQFF
many,TRBV20-1,NA,TRBJ2-1,TGCAGTGTCAGCGACTTGACAAAATACAATGAGCAGTTCTTC,CSVSDLTKYNEQFF
NA,TRBV24-1,TRBD2,TRBJ2-7,TGTGCCACCAGTGACTCTAGCGGAGATAACTACGAGCAGTACTTC,CATSDSSGDNYEQYF
NA,TRBV12-3/TRBV12-4,TRBD1,TRBJ2-1,TGTGCCAGCGGTCCGACCAGGGACAGGGGGCGCAATGAGCAGTTCTTC,CASGPTRDRGRNEQFF
few,TRBV15,NA,TRBJ2-7,TGTGCCACCAGCAGAGACCGGGATGCCTACGAGCAGTACTTC,CATSRDRDAYEQYF
many,TRBV4-3,NA,TRBJ2-2,TGCGCCAGCAGCCAAGAAGCTAGCAGCTTATGGGAGCTGTTTTTT,CASSQEASSLWELFF
NA,TRBV5-1,NA,TRBJ1-1,TGCGCCAGCAGCTACTACACGGGGAACACTGAAGCTTTCTTT,CASSYYTGNTEAFF
NA,TRBV6-2/TRBV6-3,TRBD1,TRBJ1-6,TGTGCCAGCAGTTACGGGGGGGACAGAATCCCCCACTTT,CASSYGGDRIPHF
NA,TRBV7-9,NA,TRBJ2-1,TGTGCCAGCAGCTTAGGAGGGGACCATGAGCAGTTCTTC,CASSLGGDHEQFF